Listed below are T cell receptor beta chains from one sample, sequenced in a study of spatial heterogeneity in lung cancer. TCRdb re-called the 5' RACE reads with MiXCR, one entry per CDR3 protein. Here the sample spans 9,500 to 15,000 distinct CDR3 sequences, approximately 6.2% being singletons. The sample here was normal lung tissue next to the tumor, taken at surgery. The receptors here all came from a male donor with early-stage non-small cell lung cancer. Both conserved end residues are part of each CDR3. Fields, in order: CDR3 DNA, CDR3 protein, clone size, D gene, V gene, J gene. A D gene is named only where the DNA matches it firmly. Expanded clones are given a class, and other clones once, few, many or no size at all.

DNA: TGTGCTAGTGGTTTGGGACAGGGGAACAACTATGGCTACACCTTC
CDR3: CASGLGQGNNYGYTF
size: few
D: TRBD1
V: TRBV12-5
J: TRBJ1-2

DNA: TGTGCCAGCAGCTCCTACCGACAGGGGTACTATGTCTACACCTTC
CDR3: CASSSYRQGYYVYTF
size: NA
D: TRBD1
V: TRBV12-3/TRBV12-4
J: TRBJ1-2

DNA: TGTGCCAGCAGCTCACGGACGGGAACGAACACTGAAGCTTTCTTT
CDR3: CASSSRTGTNTEAFF
size: many
D: NA
V: TRBV7-8
J: TRBJ1-1

DNA: TGTGCCAGCTCACCACTAGCGGGACCCACCGGGGAGCTGTTTTTT
CDR3: CASSPLAGPTGELFF
size: many
D: TRBD2
V: TRBV18
J: TRBJ2-2

DNA: TGCAGTGCTAGAGACTACCGTAGGGACAGGGGGTGGAATGAGCAGTTCTTC
CDR3: CSARDYRRDRGWNEQFF
size: many
D: TRBD1
V: TRBV20-1
J: TRBJ2-1

DNA: TGTGCCAGCAGTTCACACTCGGACTACTACAATGAGCAGTTCTTC
CDR3: CASSSHSDYYNEQFF
size: medium-sized
D: NA
V: TRBV6-6
J: TRBJ2-1

DNA: TGCGCCAGCAGTGACACTCCTCAAGAGACCCAGTACTTC
CDR3: CASSDTPQETQYF
size: few
D: NA
V: TRBV10-2
J: TRBJ2-5

DNA: TGCGCCAGCAGCGGGGGGATGGTCACCGGGGAGCTGTTTTTT
CDR3: CASSGGMVTGELFF
size: many
D: NA
V: TRBV4-1
J: TRBJ2-2

DNA: TGCAGTGCTAGATCGGGACTAGCACTTTACGAGCAGTACTTC
CDR3: CSARSGLALYEQYF
size: many
D: TRBD2
V: TRBV20-1
J: TRBJ2-7

DNA: TGTGCCAGCACCAGGAGTATTGACGAGCAGTACTTC
CDR3: CASTRSIDEQYF
size: many
D: NA
V: TRBV7-2
J: TRBJ2-7

DNA: TGTGCCAGTAGTAGGGTGACAGTCTATGGCTACACCTTC
CDR3: CASSRVTVYGYTF
size: few
D: NA
V: TRBV19
J: TRBJ1-2

DNA: TGCAGCGTTGGGGACAGCCCCGGTGAAGCTTTCTTT
CDR3: CSVGDSPGEAFF
size: many
D: TRBD1
V: TRBV29-1
J: TRBJ1-1

DNA: TGCGCCAGCAGCGGGGGGAAATACACAGATACGCAGTATTTT
CDR3: CASSGGKYTDTQYF
size: many
D: NA
V: TRBV5-1
J: TRBJ2-3